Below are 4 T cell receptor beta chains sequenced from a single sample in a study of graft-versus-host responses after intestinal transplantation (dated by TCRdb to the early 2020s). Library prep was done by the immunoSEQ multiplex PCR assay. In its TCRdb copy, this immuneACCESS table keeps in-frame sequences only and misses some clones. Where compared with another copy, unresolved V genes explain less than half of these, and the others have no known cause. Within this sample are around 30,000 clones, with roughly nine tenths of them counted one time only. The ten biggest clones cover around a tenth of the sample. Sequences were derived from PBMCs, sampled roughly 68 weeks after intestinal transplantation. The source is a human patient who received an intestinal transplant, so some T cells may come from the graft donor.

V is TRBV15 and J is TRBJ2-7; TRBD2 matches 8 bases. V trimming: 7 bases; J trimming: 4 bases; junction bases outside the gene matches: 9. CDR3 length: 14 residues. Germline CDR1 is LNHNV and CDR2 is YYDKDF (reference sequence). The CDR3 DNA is TGTGCCACCACCGTCGGGGGGGATGGATACGAGCAGTACTTC. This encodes CATTVGGDGYEQYF.

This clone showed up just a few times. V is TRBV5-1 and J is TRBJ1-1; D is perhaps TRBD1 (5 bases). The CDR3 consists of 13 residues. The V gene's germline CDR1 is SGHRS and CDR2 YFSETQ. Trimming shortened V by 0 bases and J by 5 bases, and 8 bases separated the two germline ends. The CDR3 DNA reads TGCGCCAGCAGCTTGGGGGGGAGGACTGAAGCTTTCTTT. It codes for CASSLGGRTEAFF.

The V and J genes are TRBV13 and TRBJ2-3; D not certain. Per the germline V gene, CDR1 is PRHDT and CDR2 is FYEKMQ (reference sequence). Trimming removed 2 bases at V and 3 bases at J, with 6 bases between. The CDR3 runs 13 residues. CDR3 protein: CASSLYWTDTQYF. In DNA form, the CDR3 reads TGTGCCAGCAGCTTATATTGGACAGATACGCAGTATTTT.

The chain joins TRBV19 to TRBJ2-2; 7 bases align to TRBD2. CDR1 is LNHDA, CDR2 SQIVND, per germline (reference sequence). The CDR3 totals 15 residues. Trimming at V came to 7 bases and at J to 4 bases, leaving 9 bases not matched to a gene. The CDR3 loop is CASMATGGFTGELFF. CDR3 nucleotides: TGTGCCAGTATGGCGACGGGAGGTTTCACCGGGGAGCTGTTTTTT.